The 8 T cell receptor beta chains listed next were all sequenced from one sample in a study of blood T cell repertoires in COVID-19. Clones were sequenced by immunoSEQ multiplex PCR, and TCRdb holds only the in-frame ones, with some missing. The table lists about 250,000 clones, approximately 84% of them singletons. The specimen was PBMCs or T cells enriched from blood (not recorded which). All receptors come from a man between 35 and 55 years old who had recovered from COVID-19.

This rearrangement joins TRBV28 to TRBJ2-2, with 7 bases identical to TRBD1. Germline V gene sequence: CDR1 MDHEN, CDR2 SYDVKM. Trimming took 5 bases from V and 6 from J; bases not matched to a gene: 9. The CDR3 is 15 residues long. In nucleotides, the CDR3 is TGTGCCAGCAGTCCCGAGGGACAGAGGGCCGGGGAGCTGTTTTTT. Protein product: CASSPEGQRAGELFF.

J is TRBJ2-1 and V is TRBV6-2 or TRBV6-3, with 9 bases aligning to TRBD1. With 4 bases clipped from V and 6 bases from J, the junction kept 7 bases outside the gene matches. The germline CDR1 and CDR2 sequences are MNHEY and SVGEGT. The CDR3 runs to 15 residues. CDR3 residues: CASSSPGQGSNEQFF. In DNA form, the CDR3 reads TGTGCCAGCAGTTCCCCGGGACAGGGAAGCAATGAGCAGTTCTTC.

This rearrangement joins TRBV5-4 to TRBJ2-7; D is possibly TRBD1 (6 bases). The CDR3 contains 16 residues. CDR1 and CDR2 from the germline V gene are SGHNT and YYREEE (reference sequence). V lost 3 bases, J lost 7 bases, and 23 bases lay in between. The CDR3 region is CASSSPGERTLGEQYF. The CDR3 DNA reads as TGTGCCAGCAGCTCTCCAGGGGAGCGGACCTTAGGGGAGCAGTACTTC.

The V call is TRBV9, the J call TRBJ2-3; 15 nucleotides agree with TRBD2. Germline assignment: CDR1 SGDLS and CDR2 YYNGEE. This CDR3 is built from 16 residues. V shed 2 bases and J 4 bases; nucleotides not matched to a gene: 2. CDR3 bases: TGTGCCAGCAGCGTCGGACTAGCGGGAGGGTCAGATACGCAGTATTTT. The encoded protein is CASSVGLAGGSDTQYF.

In DNA, the CDR3 is TGTGCCTGGAGTGTAGGCTGGAAAGCGATGAAAGATACGCAGTATTTT. It translates to CAWSVGWKAMKDTQYF. The J gene is TRBJ2-3, the V gene TRBV30, with D uncertain. This CDR3 has 16 amino acids. V was trimmed by 0 bases and J by 5 bases, leaving 18 bases between them. The germline CDR1 and CDR2 sequences are GTSNPN and SVGIG (reference sequence).

V and J are TRBV30 and TRBJ1-3, with 8 bases aligning to TRBD1. V lost 7 bases and J lost 2; bases outside the gene matches: 4. This CDR3 region has 13 residues. CDR1 is GTSNPN, CDR2 SVGIG, per germline (reference sequence). The CDR3 is CALDRDTGNTIYF. DNA of the CDR3: TGTGCCTTGGACAGGGATACTGGAAACACCATATATTTT.

This clone occurred many times. The chain employs TRBV5-4 and TRBJ1-2, with 9 bases matching TRBD1. CDR3 size: 13 residues. Germline V gene data show CDR1 as SGHNT and CDR2 as YYREEE (reference sequence). V shed 7 bases, J shed 4 bases, and the junction held 5 bases outside the gene matches. The CDR3, as DNA: TGTGCCAGCGAGAGGACAGGGGCCTATGGCTACACCTTC. It is translated as CASERTGAYGYTF.

This chain connects TRBV11-2 to TRBJ2-2; 13 positions match TRBD2. Germline-derived CDR1 and CDR2 are SGHAT and FQNNGV. After removal of 4 bases from V and 4 bases from J, the junction contained 3 bases not matched to a gene. This CDR3 is 16 amino acids long. This chain's CDR3 is CASSSRLAGGTGELFF. The CDR3, as DNA: TGTGCCAGCAGCTCACGACTAGCGGGAGGCACCGGGGAGCTGTTTTTT.